Following are 8 T cell receptor beta chains from one sample sequenced in a study of cytomegalovirus exposure and HLA in healthy donors. The PCR had 60 Vbeta and 13 Jbeta primers. Here immunoSEQ multiplex PCR was the method, and the copy in TCRdb shows in-frame clones only, minus some. The profile covers 100,000 to 150,000 clones, with around 78% appearing a single time and around 1.8% taken by the ten largest. The sequenced material came from PBMCs. The receptors stem from a woman in her forties in good health and CMV-seronegative.

This clone was picked up a small number of times. The chain carries TRBV30 and TRBJ1-1; D might be TRBD1 (6 bases). This CDR3 has 14 amino acids. Germline V gene lookup returns CDR1 GTSNPN and CDR2 SVGIG (reference sequence). Deletions cut 0 bases from V and 5 bases from J, with 13 bases between. The CDR3 spells CAWSVLQGGTEAFF. The CDR3, as DNA: TGTGCCTGGAGTGTACTACAGGGTGGGACTGAAGCTTTCTTT.

This clone was seen a handful of times. The chain links TRBV4-2 to TRBJ1-3; D is unclear. In germline, CDR1 is LGHNA, CDR2 YNFKEQ. Trimming pared 0 bases from V and 3 bases from J, leaving 18 bases between. The CDR3 consists of 18 residues. The CDR3 is CASSQDEASRRNGNTIYF. The CDR3 nucleotides are TGTGCCAGCAGCCAAGATGAGGCCTCTAGGAGAAATGGAAACACCATATATTTT.

V usage is TRBV6-1 and J usage is TRBJ2-1; 8 bases map to TRBD2. After removal of 1 base from V and 6 bases from J, the junction contained 8 bases not matched to a gene. The germline CDR1 and CDR2 sequences are MNHNS and SASEGT. This CDR3 region has 16 residues. DNA of the CDR3: TGTGCCAGCAGTGAAGGGAATCTAGCGGGCCGCAATGAGCAGTTCTTC. Encoded protein: CASSEGNLAGRNEQFF.

V is TRBV9 and J is TRBJ2-7, with a tentative D call TRBD2 (6 bases). The CDR3 runs to 15 residues. CDR1 and CDR2 (germline): SGDLS, YYNGEE. V was trimmed by 3 bases and J by 0 bases, leaving 13 bases between them. CDR3 DNA sequence: TGTGCCAGCAGCGAAGGACTACCCAACTCCTACGAGCAGTACTTC. This gives the protein CASSEGLPNSYEQYF.

The gene calls are TRBV28 and TRBJ2-5, with 9 bases lining up with TRBD2. The ends lost 8 bases at V and 4 bases at J; junction bases unmatched: 14. The CDR3 is 16 residues long. CDR1 MDHEN and CDR2 SYDVKM come from the germline V gene. In DNA, the CDR3 is TGTGCCAGCGGGGTAGCGGGAGCCCCGCTGGGAGAGACCCAGTACTTC. It specifies CASGVAGAPLGETQYF.

The chain is built from TRBV5-6 and TRBJ2-5; 8 positions match TRBD1. Trimming at V came to 2 bases and at J to 1 base, leaving 4 bases not matched to a gene. This CDR3 is built from 15 residues. Germline CDR1 reads SGHDT; CDR2 reads YYEEEE. The CDR3 DNA reads as TGTGCCAGCAGCTTCCCCGGGACAGGCCAAGAGACCCAGTACTTC. This encodes CASSFPGTGQETQYF.

V and J are TRBV7-3 and TRBJ2-1, with TRBD2 identical over 8 bases. Unmatched junction bases numbered 3, after V lost 5 bases and J lost 3 bases. Per germline, CDR1 SGHTA and CDR2 FQGTGA. The CDR3 extends over 14 amino acids. CDR3: CASSRGGDYNEQFF. The CDR3 DNA follows: TGTGCCAGCAGCCGGGGGGGGGACTACAATGAGCAGTTCTTC.

The CDR3 nucleotides read TGTGCCAGCAGCCAACGGACAGGGAGTAAGTCTGGAAACACCATATATTTT. This gives the protein CASSQRTGSKSGNTIYF. The rearrangement links TRBV11-2 to TRBJ1-3, with 8 bases that match TRBD1. Per germline, CDR1 SGHAT and CDR2 FQNNGV. With 5 bases clipped from V and 1 base from J, the junction kept 10 bases outside the gene matches. The CDR3 covers 17 residues.